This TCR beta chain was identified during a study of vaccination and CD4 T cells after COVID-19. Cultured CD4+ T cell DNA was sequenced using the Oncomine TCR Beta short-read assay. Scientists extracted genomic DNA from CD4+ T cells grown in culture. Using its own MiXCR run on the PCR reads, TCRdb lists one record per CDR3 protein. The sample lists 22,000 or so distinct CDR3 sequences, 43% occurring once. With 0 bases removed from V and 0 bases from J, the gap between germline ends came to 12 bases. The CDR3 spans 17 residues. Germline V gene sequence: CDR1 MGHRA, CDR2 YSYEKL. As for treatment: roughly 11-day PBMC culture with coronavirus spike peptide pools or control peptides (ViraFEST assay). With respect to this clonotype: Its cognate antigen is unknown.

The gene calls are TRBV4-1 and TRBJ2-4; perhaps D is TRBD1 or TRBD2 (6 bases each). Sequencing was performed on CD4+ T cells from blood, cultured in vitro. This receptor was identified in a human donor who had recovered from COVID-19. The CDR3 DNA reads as TGCGCCAGCAGCCAAGAAGGAGGGGGTCCAGCCAAAAACATTCAGTACTTC. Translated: CASSQEGGGPAKNIQYF.